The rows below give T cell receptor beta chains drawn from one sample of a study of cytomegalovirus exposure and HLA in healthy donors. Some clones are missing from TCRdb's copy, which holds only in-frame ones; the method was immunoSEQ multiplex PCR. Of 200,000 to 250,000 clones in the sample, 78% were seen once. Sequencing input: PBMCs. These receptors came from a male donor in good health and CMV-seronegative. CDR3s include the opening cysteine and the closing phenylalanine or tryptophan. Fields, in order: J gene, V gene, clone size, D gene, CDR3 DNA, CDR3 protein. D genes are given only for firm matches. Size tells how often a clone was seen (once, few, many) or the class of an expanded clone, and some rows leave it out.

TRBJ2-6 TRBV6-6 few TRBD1 TGTGCCAGCAGTGAGGGACAGCCTGGGGCCAACGTCCTGACTTTC CASSEGQPGANVLTF
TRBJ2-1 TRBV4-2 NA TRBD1 TGTGCCAGCAGCCGGACAGGGACAGGGGACAATGAGCAGTTCTTC CASSRTGTGDNEQFF
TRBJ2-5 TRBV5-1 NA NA TGCGCCAGCACCCAGGGGTTGTCAGTTGAGACCCAGTACTTC CASTQGLSVETQYF
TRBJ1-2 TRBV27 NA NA TGTGCCAGCAGTTTATCGAGCCAGGGGATGGGCTACACCTTC CASSLSSQGMGYTF
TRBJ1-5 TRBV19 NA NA TGTGCCAGTAGTATGGGGCCCCGGTGGGATCAGCCCCAGCATTTT CASSMGPRWDQPQHF
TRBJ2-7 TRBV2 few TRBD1 TGTGCCAGCAGTGATGACAGGGGCGAGCAGTACTTC CASSDDRGEQYF
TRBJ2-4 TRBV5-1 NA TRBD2 TGCGCCAGCAGCCCTACTAGCGGGAGTGTAGGAAACATTCAGTACTTC CASSPTSGSVGNIQYF
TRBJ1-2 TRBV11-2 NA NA TGTGCCAGCAGCCGAGGCAGGGGCTATGGCTACACCTTC CASSRGRGYGYTF
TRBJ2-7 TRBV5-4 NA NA TGTGCCAGCAGCGGTACAGGGGCGGGGTACGAGCAGTACTTC CASSGTGAGYEQYF
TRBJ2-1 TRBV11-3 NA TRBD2 TGTGCCAGCAGCCCTAGTGGACTAGCGGGAGGGAGTGAGCAGTTCTTC CASSPSGLAGGSEQFF
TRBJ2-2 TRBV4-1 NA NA TGCGCCAGCAGCCAACTCGGGGAGCTGTTTTTT CASSQLGELFF